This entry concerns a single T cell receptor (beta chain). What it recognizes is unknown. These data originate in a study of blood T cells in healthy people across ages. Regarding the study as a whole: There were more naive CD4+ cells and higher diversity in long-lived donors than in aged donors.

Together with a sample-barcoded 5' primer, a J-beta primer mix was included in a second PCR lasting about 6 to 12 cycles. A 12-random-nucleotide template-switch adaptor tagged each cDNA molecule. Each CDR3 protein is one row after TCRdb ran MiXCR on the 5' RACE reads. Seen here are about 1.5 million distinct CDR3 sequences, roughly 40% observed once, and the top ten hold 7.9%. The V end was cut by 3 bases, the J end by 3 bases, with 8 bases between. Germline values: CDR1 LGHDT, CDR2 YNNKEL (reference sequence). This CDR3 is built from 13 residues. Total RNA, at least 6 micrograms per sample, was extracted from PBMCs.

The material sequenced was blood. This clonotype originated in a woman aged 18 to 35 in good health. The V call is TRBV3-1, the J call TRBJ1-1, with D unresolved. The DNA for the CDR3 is TGTGCCAGCAGCCACGGTACGGACACTGAAGCTTTCTTT. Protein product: CASSHGTDTEAFF.